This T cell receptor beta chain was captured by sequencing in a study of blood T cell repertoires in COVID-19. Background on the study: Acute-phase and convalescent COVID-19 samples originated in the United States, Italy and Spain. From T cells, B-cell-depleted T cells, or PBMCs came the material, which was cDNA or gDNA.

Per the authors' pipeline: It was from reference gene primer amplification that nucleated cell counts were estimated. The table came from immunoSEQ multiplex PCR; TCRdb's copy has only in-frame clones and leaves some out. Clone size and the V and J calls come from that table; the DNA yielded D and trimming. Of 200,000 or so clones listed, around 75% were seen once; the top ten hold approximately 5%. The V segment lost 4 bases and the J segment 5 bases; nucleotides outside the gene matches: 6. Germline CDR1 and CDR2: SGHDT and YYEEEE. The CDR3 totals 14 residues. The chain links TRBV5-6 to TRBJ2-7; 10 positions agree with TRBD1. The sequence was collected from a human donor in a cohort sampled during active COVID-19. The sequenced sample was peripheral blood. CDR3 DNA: TGTGCCAGCAGCCAGGACAGGGGGTTGCACGAGCAGTACTTC. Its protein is CASSQDRGLHEQYF.